This T cell receptor beta chain was sequenced in a study of liver allograft versus peripheral blood T cells. Study-level information: Comparing T cell receptor repertoires in transplanted livers with those in recipients' peripheral blood was part of the design. Notes on the study in general: Liver allograft repertoires of T cell receptors reportedly diverged from peripheral blood repertoires.

Via MiXCR, TCRdb re-called the reads, giving one row per CDR3 protein. The sample consists of approximately 2,300 distinct CDR3 sequences, roughly 16% of them appearing once. The CDR3 runs 10 residues. Between the trimmed V and J ends, which lost 9 bases and 8 bases, there was a span of 10 bases. Details on this clonotype: What it binds is not known.

The sequence came from a human patient who had a liver transplant. Part of the T cells may come from the graft donor. The V gene is TRBV12-3 or TRBV12-4, the J gene TRBJ1-1, with D possibly matching TRBD1 (5 bases). Here the CDR3 DNA reads TGTGCCAGTGGGACCGGAGAAGCTTTCTTT. Its translation: CASGTGEAFF.